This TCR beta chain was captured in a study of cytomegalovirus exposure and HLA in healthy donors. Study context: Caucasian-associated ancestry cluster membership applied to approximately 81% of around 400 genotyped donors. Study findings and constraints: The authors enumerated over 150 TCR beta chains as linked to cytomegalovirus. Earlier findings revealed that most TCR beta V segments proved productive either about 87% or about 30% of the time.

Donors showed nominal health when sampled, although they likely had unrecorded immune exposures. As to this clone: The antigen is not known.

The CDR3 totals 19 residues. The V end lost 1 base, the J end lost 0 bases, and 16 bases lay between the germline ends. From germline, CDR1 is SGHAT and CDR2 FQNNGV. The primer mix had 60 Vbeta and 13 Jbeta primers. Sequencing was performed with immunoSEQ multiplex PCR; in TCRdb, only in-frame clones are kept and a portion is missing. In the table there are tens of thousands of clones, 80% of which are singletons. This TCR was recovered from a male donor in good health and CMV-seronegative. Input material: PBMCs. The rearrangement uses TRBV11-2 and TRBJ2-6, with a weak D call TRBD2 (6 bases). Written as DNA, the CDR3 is TGTGCCAGCAGCTTAGGCCCCGGGAGCAGGGCCTCTGGGGCCAACGTCCTGACTTTC. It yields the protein CASSLGPGSRASGANVLTF. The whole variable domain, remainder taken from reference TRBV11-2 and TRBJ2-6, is EAGVAQSPRYKIIEKRQSVAFWCNPISGHATLYWYQQILGQGPKLLIQFQNNGVVDDSQLPKDRFSAERLKGVDSTLKIQPAKLEDSAVYLCASSLGPGSRASGANVLTFGAGSRLTVL.